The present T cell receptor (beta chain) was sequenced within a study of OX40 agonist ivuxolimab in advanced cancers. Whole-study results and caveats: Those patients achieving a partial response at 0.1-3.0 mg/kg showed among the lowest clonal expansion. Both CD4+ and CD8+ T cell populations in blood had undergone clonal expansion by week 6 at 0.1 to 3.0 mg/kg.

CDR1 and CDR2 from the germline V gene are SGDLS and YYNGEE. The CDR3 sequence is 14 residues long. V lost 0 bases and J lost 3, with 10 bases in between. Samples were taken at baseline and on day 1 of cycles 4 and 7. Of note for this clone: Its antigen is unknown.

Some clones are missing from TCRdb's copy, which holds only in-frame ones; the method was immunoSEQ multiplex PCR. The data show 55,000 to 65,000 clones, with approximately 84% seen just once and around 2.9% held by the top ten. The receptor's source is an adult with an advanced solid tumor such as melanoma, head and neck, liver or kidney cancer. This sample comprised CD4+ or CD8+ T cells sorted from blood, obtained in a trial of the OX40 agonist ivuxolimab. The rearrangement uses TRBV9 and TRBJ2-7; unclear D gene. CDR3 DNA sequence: TGTGCCAGCAGCGTAGGAGGAGACCACTACGAGCAGTACTTC. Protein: CASSVGGDHYEQYF.